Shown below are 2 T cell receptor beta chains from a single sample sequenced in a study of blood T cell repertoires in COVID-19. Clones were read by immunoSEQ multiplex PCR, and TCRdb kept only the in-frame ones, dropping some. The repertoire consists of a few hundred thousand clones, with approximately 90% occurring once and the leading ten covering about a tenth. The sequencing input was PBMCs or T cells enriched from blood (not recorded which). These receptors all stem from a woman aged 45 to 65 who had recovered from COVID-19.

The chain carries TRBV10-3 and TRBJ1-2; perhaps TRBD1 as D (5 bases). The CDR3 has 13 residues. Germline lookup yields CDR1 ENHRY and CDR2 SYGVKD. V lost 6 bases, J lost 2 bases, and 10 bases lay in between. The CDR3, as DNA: TGTGCCATCAGGTTGACAGAAAACTATGGCTACACCTTC. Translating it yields CAIRLTENYGYTF.

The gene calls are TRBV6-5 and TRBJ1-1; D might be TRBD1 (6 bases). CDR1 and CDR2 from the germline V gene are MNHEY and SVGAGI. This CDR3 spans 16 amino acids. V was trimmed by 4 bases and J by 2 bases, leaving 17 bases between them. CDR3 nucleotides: TGTGCCAGCAGTTCACCCACGGGACAACCCAACACTGAAGCTTTCTTT. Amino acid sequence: CASSSPTGQPNTEAFF.